This T cell receptor beta chain comes out of a study of B cell selection in AIRE deficiency. Study-wide findings and caveats: With only TCRbeta sequenced, around a third of shared healthy Treg sequences overlapped Tconv. Patient Tconv cells held around a third of Treg sequences shared by healthy donors.

This CDR3 spans 13 amino acids. V dropped 8 bases and J dropped 4 bases, with 12 bases sitting between them. Germline CDR1 reads MNHEY; CDR2 reads SVGAGI. Note on this clone: Its antigen is unknown.

CD4+CD127+ cells were sorted as the conventional CD4 T cells. Sequencing was performed with immunoSEQ multiplex PCR; in TCRdb, only in-frame clones are kept and a portion is missing. The table records 20,000 to 25,000 clones, roughly 97% of them present only once. The source is a human donor with AIRE deficiency. V and J are TRBV6-5 and TRBJ1-5; D unclear. The specimen was conventional CD4+ T cells sorted from PBMCs. The CDR3 sequence: CASAIRVNQPQHF. The CDR3 DNA follows: TGTGCCAGCGCCATTCGGGTTAATCAGCCCCAGCATTTT.